Listed below are T cell receptor beta chains from one sample, sequenced in a study of OX40 agonist ivuxolimab in advanced cancers. Data came from immunoSEQ multiplex PCR; TCRdb stores just in-frame clones and leaves some out. The data contain roughly 20,000 clones, about three quarters of them seen just once; the ten biggest clones take up around 28%. The input for sequencing was CD4+ or CD8+ T cells sorted from blood, taken in a trial of the OX40 agonist ivuxolimab. The receptor set was obtained from an adult with an advanced solid tumor such as melanoma, head and neck, liver or kidney cancer. Both conserved end residues are part of each CDR3. The D gene is left open where the match is weak. Clone size appears in some rows only: once, few, many, or a class for an expanded clone.

>TRBJ1-2|-|once|TRBV2
TGTGCCAGCAGTTACCCAGGCTTTGGCTACACCTTC
CASSYPGFGYTF
>TRBJ2-1|TRBD2|-|TRBV7-9
TGTGCCAGCAGCTTAGCGGCGGTCCATGCGCCTAGCGGGGGGAATGAGCAGTTCTTC
CASSLAAVHAPSGGNEQFF
>TRBJ2-2|-|-|TRBV2
TGTGCCAGCAGTGAAGTCGGGGCCACCGGGGAGCTGTTTTTT
CASSEVGATGELFF
>TRBJ2-7|TRBD1|-|TRBV2
TGTGCCAGCCAACAGGGGGTGGCCTACGAGCAGTACTTC
CASQQGVAYEQYF
>TRBJ2-3|-|-|TRBV4-3
TGCGCCAGCAGCCAATCAGACACCAGCACAGATACGCAGTATTTT
CASSQSDTSTDTQYF
>TRBJ2-5|-|-|TRBV6-5
TGTGCCAGCAGCCCTCCGCGGTACCAAGAGACCCAGTACTTC
CASSPPRYQETQYF
>TRBJ1-1|TRBD1|few|TRBV6-5
TGTGCCAGCAGCAAGCAGGGGGATCTTACTGAAGCTTTCTTT
CASSKQGDLTEAFF
>TRBJ1-4|TRBD1|once|TRBV7-2
TGTGCCAGCAGCCAGTGGGCCCTCCGGGACAGGGGGCGCGAAAAACTGTTTTTT
CASSQWALRDRGREKLFF
>TRBJ2-1|TRBD1|-|TRBV9
TGTGCCAGCAGCGTAGCGGAGTCGGACAGGCTTTTCAATGAGCAGTTCTTC
CASSVAESDRLFNEQFF
>TRBJ2-2|-|few|TRBV7-9
TGTGCCAGCAGCCACACTAGTAGGAACACCGGGGAGCTGTTTTTT
CASSHTSRNTGELFF
>TRBJ2-1|-|-|TRBV13
TGTGCCAGCAGCTCCGTACCGGCCAATGAGCAGTTCTTC
CASSSVPANEQFF
>TRBJ1-2|-|-|TRBV28
TGTGCCAGCAGTTTAGGGCAGAGTCTTAACTATGGCTACACCTTC
CASSLGQSLNYGYTF
>TRBJ1-1|-|-|TRBV27
TGTGCCAGCAGTTTATCGTGGGGGGGGAACACTGAAGCTTTCTTT
CASSLSWGGNTEAFF
>TRBJ2-2|-|-|TRBV5-4
TGTGCCAGCAGCTTGGGGTATGGCACCGGGGAGCTGTTTTTT
CASSLGYGTGELFF